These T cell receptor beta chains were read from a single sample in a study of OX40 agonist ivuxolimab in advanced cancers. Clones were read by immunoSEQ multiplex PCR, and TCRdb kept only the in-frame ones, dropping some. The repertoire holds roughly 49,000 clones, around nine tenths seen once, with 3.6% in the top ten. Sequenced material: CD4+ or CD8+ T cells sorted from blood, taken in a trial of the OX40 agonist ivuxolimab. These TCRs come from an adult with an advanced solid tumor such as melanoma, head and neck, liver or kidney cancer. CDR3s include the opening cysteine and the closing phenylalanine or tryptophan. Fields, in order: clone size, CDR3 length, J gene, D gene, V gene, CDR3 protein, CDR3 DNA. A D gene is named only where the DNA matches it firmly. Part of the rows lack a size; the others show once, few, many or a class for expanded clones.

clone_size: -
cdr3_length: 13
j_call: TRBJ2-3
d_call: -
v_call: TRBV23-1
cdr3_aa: CASSLGRANTQYF
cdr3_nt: TGCGCCAGCAGCCTCGGTAGGGCAAATACGCAGTATTTT

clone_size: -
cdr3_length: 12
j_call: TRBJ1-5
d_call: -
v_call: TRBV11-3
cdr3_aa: CASERRGKPQHF
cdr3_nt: TGTGCCAGCGAGCGGAGGGGAAAGCCCCAGCATTTT

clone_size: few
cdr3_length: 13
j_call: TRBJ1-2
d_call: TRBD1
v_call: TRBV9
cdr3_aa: CASNRAGGYGYTF
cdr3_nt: TGTGCCAGCAATAGGGCAGGGGGCTATGGCTACACCTTC

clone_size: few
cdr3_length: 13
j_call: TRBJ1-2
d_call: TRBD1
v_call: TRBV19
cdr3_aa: CASRPGTGRGYTF
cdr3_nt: TGTGCCAGTAGGCCCGGGACAGGTCGTGGCTACACCTTC

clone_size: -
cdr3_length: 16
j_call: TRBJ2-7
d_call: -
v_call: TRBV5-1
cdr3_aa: CASSPNTGKSSYEQYF
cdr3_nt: TGCGCCAGCAGCCCGAACACAGGGAAAAGCTCCTACGAGCAGTACTTC

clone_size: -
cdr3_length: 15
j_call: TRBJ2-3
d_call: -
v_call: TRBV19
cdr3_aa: CASSILGAATDTQYF
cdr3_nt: TGTGCCAGTAGTATCTTGGGGGCCGCCACAGATACGCAGTATTTT

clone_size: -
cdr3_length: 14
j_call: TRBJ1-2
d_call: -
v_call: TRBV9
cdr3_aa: CASSPRGDNYGYTF
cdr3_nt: TGTGCCAGCAGCCCTCGCGGCGACAACTATGGCTACACCTTC

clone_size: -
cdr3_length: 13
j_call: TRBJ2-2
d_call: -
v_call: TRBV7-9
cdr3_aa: CASSLRGIWELFF
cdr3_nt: TGTGCCAGCAGCTTAAGGGGAATCTGGGAGCTGTTTTTT

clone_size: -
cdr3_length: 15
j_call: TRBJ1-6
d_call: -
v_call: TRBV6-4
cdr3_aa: CASSESPAYNSPLHF
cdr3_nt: TGTGCCAGCAGCGAGAGCCCAGCCTATAATTCACCCCTCCACTTT

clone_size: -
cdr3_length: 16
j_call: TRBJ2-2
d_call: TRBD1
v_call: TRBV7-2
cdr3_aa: CASRDAGTGNTGELFF
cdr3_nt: TGTGCCAGCAGGGATGCTGGGACAGGGAACACCGGGGAGCTGTTTTTT

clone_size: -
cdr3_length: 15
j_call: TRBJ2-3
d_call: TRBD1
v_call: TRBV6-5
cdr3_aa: CASSYSGGGTDTQYF
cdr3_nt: TGTGCCAGCAGTTACTCAGGGGGCGGCACAGATACGCAGTATTTT

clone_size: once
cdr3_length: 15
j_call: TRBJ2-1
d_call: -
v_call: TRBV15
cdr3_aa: CATSREGFSYNEQFF
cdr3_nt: TGTGCCACCAGCAGAGAGGGGTTTTCCTACAATGAGCAGTTCTTC

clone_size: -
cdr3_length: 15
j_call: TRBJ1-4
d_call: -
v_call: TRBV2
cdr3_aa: CASNGRGARPEKLFF
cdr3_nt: TGTGCCAGCAATGGGCGGGGGGCGCGGCCCGAAAAACTGTTTTTT

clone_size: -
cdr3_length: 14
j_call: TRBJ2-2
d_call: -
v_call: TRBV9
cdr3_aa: CASSPRQGDGELFF
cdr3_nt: TGTGCCAGCAGCCCTCGACAAGGGGACGGGGAGCTGTTTTTT

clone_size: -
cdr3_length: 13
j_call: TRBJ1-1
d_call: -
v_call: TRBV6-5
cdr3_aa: CASSSPYGTEAFF
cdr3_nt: TGTGCCAGCAGTTCCCCCTACGGCACTGAAGCTTTCTTT

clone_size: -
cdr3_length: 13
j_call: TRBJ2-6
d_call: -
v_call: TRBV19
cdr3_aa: CASSHSGANVLTF
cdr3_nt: TGTGCCAGTAGCCACTCTGGGGCCAACGTCCTGACTTTC

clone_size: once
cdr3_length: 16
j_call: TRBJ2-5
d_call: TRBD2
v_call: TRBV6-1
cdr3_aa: CASSARLAGGEETQYF
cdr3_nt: TGTGCCAGCAGTGCCAGACTAGCGGGGGGGGAGGAGACCCAGTACTTC

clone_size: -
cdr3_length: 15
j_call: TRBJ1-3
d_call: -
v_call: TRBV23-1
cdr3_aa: CASSQSAGSGNTIYF
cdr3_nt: TGCGCCAGCAGTCAATCGGCGGGCTCTGGAAACACCATATATTTT

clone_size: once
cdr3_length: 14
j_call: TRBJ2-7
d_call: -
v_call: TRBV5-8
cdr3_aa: CASSTWDGTYEQYF
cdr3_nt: TGTGCCAGCAGCACTTGGGACGGGACCTACGAGCAGTACTTC

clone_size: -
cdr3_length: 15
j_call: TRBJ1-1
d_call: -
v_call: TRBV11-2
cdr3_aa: CASSLESGPSTEAFF
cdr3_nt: TGTGCCAGCAGCTTAGAGTCAGGTCCCTCCACTGAAGCTTTCTTT

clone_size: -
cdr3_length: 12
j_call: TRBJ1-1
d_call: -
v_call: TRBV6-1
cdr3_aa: CASSETTAKAFF
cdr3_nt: TGTGCCAGCAGTGAAACGACAGCGAAAGCTTTCTTT

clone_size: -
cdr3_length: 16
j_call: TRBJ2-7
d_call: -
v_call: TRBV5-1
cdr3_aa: CASSLSPGQAAYEQYF
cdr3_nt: TGCGCCAGCAGCTTATCGCCGGGGCAGGCTGCCTACGAGCAGTACTTC

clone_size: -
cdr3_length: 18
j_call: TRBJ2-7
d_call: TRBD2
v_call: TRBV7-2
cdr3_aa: CASSRTVTSGRFSYEQYF
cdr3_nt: TGTGCCAGCAGCCGGACAGTAACTAGCGGGAGGTTCTCCTACGAGCAGTACTTC

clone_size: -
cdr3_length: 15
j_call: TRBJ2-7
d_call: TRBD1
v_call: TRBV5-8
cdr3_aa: CASSPTGDRAHEQYF
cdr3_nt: TGTGCCAGCAGCCCGACCGGGGACAGGGCCCACGAGCAGTACTTC

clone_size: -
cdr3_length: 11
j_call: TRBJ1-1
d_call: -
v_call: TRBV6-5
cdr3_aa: CASSPQSEAFF
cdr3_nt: TGTGCCAGCAGTCCCCAGTCTGAAGCTTTCTTT

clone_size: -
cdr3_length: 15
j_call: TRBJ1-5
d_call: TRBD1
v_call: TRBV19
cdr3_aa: CASSATGASNQPQHF
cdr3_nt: TGTGCCAGTAGTGCCACAGGGGCTAGCAATCAGCCCCAGCATTTT